This T cell receptor (beta chain) derives from a study of T cells in Graves' hyperthyroidism and ophthalmopathy. As for the study in general: Sampling of peripheral blood happened at initial diagnosis, prior to any treatment. Findings of the study overall: Most thyroid-expanded clonotypes above 0.001 were also found in blood.

This CDR3 region has 15 residues. Trimming at V came to 4 bases and at J to 3 bases, leaving 5 bases not matched to a gene. Per the germline V gene, CDR1 is SGDLS and CDR2 is YYNGEE. This clonotype was detected ten times or more. Antigen unknown. Patients between 18 and 65 years old had hyperthyroidism, newly diagnosed and lasting under 2 months. The PBMCs were taken from around 9.1 ml of fresh peripheral blood. TCR beta CDR3 regions were amplified from RNA transcripts. The HTBI set primed first-round TCR CDR3 RT-PCR. Each CDR3 protein gets one entry after TCRdb re-called the multiplex PCR reads with MiXCR. The table includes 450,000 to 650,000 distinct CDR3 sequences, less than 25% detected once.

This TCR was sampled from a man between 18 and 35 years old with Graves' hyperthyroidism. The gene calls are TRBV9 and TRBJ2-5; 11 bases agree with TRBD2. The sequenced sample consisted of blood. This CDR3 is CASSPGTSGEETQYF. Here the CDR3 DNA reads TGTGCCAGCAGCCCGGGGACTAGCGGCGAAGAGACCCAGTACTTC.